This TCR beta chain was recorded in a study of blood T cell repertoires in COVID-19. V was clipped by 1 base and J by 3 bases; unmatched bases: 2. The CDR3 contains 14 residues. CDR1 is KGHSH and CDR2 is LQKENI in the germline V gene. Some clones are missing from TCRdb's copy, which holds only in-frame ones; the method was immunoSEQ multiplex PCR. The profile shows some 200,000 clones, about 90% of them singletons. The chain has TRBV18 and TRBJ1-2; 7 bases line up with TRBD1. The receptor comes from a man aged 25 to 45 with acute or convalescent COVID-19. The specimen was peripheral blood. The CDR3 loop is CASSPLTGDYGYTF. CDR3 DNA: TGTGCCAGCTCACCACTAACAGGGGACTATGGCTACACCTTC.